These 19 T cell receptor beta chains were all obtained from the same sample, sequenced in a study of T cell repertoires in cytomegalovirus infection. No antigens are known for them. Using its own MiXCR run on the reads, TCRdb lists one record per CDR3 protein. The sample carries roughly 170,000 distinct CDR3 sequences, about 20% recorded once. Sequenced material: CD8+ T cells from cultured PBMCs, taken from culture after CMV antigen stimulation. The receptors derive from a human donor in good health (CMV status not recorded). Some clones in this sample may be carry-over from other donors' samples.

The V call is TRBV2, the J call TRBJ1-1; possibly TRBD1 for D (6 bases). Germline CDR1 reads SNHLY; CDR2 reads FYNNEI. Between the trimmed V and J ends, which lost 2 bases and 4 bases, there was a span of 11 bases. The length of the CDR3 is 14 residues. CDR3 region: CASSERQGPTEAFF. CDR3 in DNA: TGTGCCAGCAGTGAACGGCAGGGGCCCACTGAAGCTTTCTTT.

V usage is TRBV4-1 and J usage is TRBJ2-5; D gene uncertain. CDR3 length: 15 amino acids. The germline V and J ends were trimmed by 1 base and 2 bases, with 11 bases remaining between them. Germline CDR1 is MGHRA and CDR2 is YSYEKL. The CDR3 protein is CASSQVAYSQETQYF. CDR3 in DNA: TGCGCCAGCAGCCAAGTGGCCTACTCACAAGAGACCCAGTACTTC.

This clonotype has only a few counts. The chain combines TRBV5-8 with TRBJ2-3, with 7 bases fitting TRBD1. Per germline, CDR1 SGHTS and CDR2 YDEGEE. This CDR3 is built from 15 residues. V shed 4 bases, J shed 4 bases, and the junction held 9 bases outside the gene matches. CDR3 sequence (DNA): TGTGCCAGCAGCGATGACAGGGAAGTCGCAGATACGCAGTATTTT. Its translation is CASSDDREVADTQYF. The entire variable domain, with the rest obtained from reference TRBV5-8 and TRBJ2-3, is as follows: EAGVTQSPTHLIKTRGQQATLRCSPISGHTSVYWYQQALGLGLQFLLWYDEGEERNRGNFPPRFSGRQFPNYSSELNVNALELEDSALYLCASSDDREVADTQYFGPGTRLTVL.

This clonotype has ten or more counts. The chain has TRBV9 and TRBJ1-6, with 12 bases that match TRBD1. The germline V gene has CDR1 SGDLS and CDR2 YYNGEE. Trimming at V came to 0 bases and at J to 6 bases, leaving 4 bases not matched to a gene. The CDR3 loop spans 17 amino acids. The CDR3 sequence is CASSVEGQGAFNSPLHF. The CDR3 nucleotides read TGTGCCAGCAGCGTAGAGGGACAGGGGGCTTTTAATTCACCCCTCCACTTT.

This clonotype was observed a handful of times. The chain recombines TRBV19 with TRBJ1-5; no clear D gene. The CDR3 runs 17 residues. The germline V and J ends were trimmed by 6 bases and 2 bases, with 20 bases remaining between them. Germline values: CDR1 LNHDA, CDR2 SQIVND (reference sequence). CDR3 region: CASSPSLAPVGNQPQHF. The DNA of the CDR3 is TGTGCCAGTAGCCCATCCTTGGCCCCGGTGGGCAATCAGCCCCAGCATTTT.

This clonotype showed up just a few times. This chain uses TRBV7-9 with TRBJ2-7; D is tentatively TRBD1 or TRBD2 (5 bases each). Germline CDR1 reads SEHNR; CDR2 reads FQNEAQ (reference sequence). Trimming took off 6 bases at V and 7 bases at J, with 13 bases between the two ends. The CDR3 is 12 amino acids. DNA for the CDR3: TGTGCCAGCAGAGGGACGGACGTGGAGCAGTACTTC. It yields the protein CASRGTDVEQYF.

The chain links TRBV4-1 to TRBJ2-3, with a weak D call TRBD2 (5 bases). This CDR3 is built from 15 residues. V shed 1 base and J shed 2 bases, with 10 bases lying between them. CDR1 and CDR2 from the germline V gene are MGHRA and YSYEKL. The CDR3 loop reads CASSQAEGFTDTQYF. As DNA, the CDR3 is TGCGCCAGCAGCCAAGCAGAGGGATTCACAGATACGCAGTATTTT.

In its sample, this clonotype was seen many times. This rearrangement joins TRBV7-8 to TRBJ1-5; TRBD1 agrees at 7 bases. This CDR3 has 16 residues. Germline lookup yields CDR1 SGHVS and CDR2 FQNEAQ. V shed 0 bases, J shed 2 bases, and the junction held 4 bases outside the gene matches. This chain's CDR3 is CASSLADRVGNQPQHF. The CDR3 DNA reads TGTGCCAGCAGCTTAGCCGACAGGGTTGGCAATCAGCCCCAGCATTTT.

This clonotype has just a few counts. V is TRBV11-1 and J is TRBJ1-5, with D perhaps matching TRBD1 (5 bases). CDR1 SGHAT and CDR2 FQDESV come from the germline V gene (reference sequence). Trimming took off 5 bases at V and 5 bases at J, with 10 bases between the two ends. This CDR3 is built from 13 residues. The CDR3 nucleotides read TGTGCCAGCAGCCCAGGGTCGTATCAGCCCCAGCATTTT. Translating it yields CASSPGSYQPQHF.

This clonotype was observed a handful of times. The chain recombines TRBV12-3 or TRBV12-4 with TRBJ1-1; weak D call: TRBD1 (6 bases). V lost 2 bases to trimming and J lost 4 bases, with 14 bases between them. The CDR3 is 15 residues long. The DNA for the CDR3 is TGTGCCAGCAGTTTAACAGGGCCCCTCCGCACTGAAGCTTTCTTT. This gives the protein CASSLTGPLRTEAFF.

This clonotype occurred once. In DNA, the CDR3 is TGTGCCAGTAGTTATGGACAGGGATTTGGGCAGTTCTTC. Its protein product is CASSYGQGFGQFF. The chain has TRBV19 and TRBJ2-1; 8 bases are a match to TRBD1. There are 13 residues in the CDR3. V dropped 5 bases and J dropped 12; count of bases not matched to a gene: 9. CDR1 LNHDA and CDR2 SQIVND come from the germline V gene (reference sequence).

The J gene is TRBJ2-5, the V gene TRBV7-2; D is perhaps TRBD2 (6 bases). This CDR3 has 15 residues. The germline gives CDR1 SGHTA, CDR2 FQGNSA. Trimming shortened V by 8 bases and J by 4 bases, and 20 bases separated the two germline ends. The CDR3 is CASLQSGGLGETQYF. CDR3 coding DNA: TGTGCCAGCCTCCAAAGTGGAGGGCTAGGAGAGACCCAGTACTTC. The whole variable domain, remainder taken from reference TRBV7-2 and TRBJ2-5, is GAGVSQSPSNKVTEKGKDVELRCDPISGHTALYWYRQSLGQGLEFLIYFQGNSAPDKSGLPSDRFSAERTGGSVSTLTIQRTQQEDSAVYLCASLQSGGLGETQYFGPGTRLLVL.

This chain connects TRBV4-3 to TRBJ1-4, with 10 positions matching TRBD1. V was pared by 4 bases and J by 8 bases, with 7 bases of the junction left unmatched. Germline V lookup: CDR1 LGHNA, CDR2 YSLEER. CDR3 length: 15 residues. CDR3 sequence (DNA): TGCGCCAGCAGCCCCGGACAGGGGGTATGGGAAAAACTGTTTTTT. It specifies CASSPGQGVWEKLFF.

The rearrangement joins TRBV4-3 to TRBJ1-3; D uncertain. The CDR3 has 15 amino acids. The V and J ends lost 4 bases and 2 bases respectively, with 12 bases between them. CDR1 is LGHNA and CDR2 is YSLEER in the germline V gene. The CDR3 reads CASSPEDPPGNTIYF. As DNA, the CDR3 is TGCGCCAGCAGCCCCGAAGACCCCCCTGGAAACACCATATATTTT.

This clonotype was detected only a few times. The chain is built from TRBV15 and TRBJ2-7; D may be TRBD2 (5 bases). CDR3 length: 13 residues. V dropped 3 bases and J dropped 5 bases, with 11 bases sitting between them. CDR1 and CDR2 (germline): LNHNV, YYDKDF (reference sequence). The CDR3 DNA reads TGTGCCACCAGCAGGACTAACCCAAACGAGCAGTACTTC. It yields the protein CATSRTNPNEQYF. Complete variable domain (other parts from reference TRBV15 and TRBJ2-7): DAMVIQNPRYQVTQFGKPVTLSCSQTLNHNVMYWYQQKSSQAPKLLFHYYDKDFNNEADTPDNFQSRRPNTSFCFLDIRSPGLGDTAMYLCATSRTNPNEQYFGPGTRLTVT.

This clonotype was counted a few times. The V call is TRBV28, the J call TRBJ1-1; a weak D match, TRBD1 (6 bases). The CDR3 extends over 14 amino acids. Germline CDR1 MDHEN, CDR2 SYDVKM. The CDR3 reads CAGGGGALNTEAFF. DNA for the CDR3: TGTGCGGGGGGCGGTGGGGCCCTGAACACTGAAGCTTTCTTT.

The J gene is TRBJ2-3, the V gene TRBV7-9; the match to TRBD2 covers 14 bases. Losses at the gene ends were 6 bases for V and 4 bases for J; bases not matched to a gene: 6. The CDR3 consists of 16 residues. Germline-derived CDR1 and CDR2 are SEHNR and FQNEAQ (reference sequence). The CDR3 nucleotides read TGTGCCAGCAGGCCACCGGGACTAGCGGGGGCAGATACGCAGTATTTT. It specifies CASRPPGLAGADTQYF. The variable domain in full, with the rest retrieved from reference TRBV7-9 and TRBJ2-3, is DTGVSQNPRHKITKRGQNVTFRCDPISEHNRLYWYRQTLGQGPEFLTYFQNEAQLEKSRLLSDRFSAERPKGSFSTLEIQRTEQGDSAMYLCASRPPGLAGADTQYFGPGTRLTVL.

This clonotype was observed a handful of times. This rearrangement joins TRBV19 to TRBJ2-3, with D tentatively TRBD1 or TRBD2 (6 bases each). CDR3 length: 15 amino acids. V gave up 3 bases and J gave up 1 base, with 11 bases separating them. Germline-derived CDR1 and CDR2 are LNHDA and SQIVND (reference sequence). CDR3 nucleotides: TGTGCCAGTAGTATTGTGAGGGGGGGCACAGATACGCAGTATTTT. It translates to CASSIVRGGTDTQYF.

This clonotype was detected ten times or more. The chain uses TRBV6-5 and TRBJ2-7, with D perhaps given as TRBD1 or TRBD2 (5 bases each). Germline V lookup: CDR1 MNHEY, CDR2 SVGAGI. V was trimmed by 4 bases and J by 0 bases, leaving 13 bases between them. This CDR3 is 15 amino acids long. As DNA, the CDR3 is TGTGCCAGCAGTTCAGGCCGGGACGCCTCCTACGAGCAGTACTTC. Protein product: CASSSGRDASYEQYF.